A single sample is the source of the 19 T cell receptor beta chains below, sequenced in a study of response to subunit inactivated influenza vaccine. MiXCR, applied by TCRdb to the RT-PCR reads, yields one record per CDR3 protein. This table has hundreds of thousands of distinct CDR3 sequences, around 13% appearing once. The sequenced sample was PBMCs from blood, obtained roughly 2 weeks before vaccination. The receptor set was obtained from a middle-aged man who received an inactivated influenza vaccine.

The rearrangement uses TRBV6-5 and TRBJ2-7; TRBD1 aligns across 12 bases. Germline V lookup: CDR1 MNHEY, CDR2 SVGAGI. The CDR3 has 16 residues. Germline trimming cut 0 bases from V and 6 bases from J; bases unmatched to any gene: 6. Here the CDR3 DNA reads TGTGCCAGCAGTTACTCGGCGGGACAGGGGGCCGGCGAGCAGTACTTC. Amino acid sequence: CASSYSAGQGAGEQYF.

V gene TRBV18 combines with J gene TRBJ1-4, with D perhaps matching TRBD1 (6 bases). V was clipped by 0 bases and J by 3 bases, with 20 bases between them. The CDR3 covers 19 residues. Looked up from germline, CDR1 is KGHSH and CDR2 is LQKENI. The CDR3 DNA is TGTGCCAGCTCACCACCGAGGGGGTCGGAAGATATAGCTAATGAAAAACTGTTTTTT. It yields the protein CASSPPRGSEDIANEKLFF.

V and J are TRBV7-2 and TRBJ2-4; tentatively, D is TRBD1 (6 bases). In germline, CDR1 is SGHTA, CDR2 FQGNSA. The CDR3 runs 14 residues. Between the trimmed V and J ends, which lost 2 bases and 3 bases, there was a span of 8 bases. The CDR3 nucleotides are TGTGCCAGCAGCTTATCGACAGGCAAAAACATTCAGTACTTC. It specifies CASSLSTGKNIQYF.

This clonotype has only a few counts. Mismatch with germline at one junction end may stem from a read error. V usage is TRBV7-9 and J usage is TRBJ2-7; D unclear. The germline V gene has CDR1 SEHNR and CDR2 FQNEAQ (reference sequence). The CDR3 has 12 amino acids. The CDR3 loop is CASSLAGSRPNF. CDR3 bases: TGTGCCAGCAGCTTAGCTGGATCCCGACCCAACTTC.

This clonotype was recorded a few times. The gene calls are TRBV7-9 and TRBJ1-2; D is possibly TRBD1 (5 bases). CDR1 is SEHNR and CDR2 is FQNEAQ in the germline V gene (reference sequence). The CDR3 spans 14 residues. V was clipped by 2 bases and J by 3 bases, with 10 bases between them. The CDR3 here is CASSLLTAHYGYTF. CDR3 DNA sequence: TGTGCCAGCAGCTTACTGACAGCACACTATGGCTACACCTTC.

This clonotype came up a few times. The chain recombines TRBV5-5 with TRBJ2-5; TRBD2 agrees at 8 bases. The CDR3 is made up of 15 amino acids. J gave up 4 bases and V 6 bases, and 11 bases lay outside the gene matches. Germline assignment: CDR1 SGHKS and CDR2 YYEKEE (reference sequence). The CDR3 region has the DNA TGTGCCAGCATCCACAGTCCGGGACTAGGAGAGACCCAGTACTTC. Residues: CASIHSPGLGETQYF.

The chain couples TRBV12-3 or TRBV12-4 to TRBJ1-5, with a weak D call TRBD1 (6 bases). The CDR3 has 15 residues. V lost 5 bases to trimming and J lost 2 bases, with 13 bases between them. The CDR3 here is CASSTRQAGNQPQHF. Here the CDR3 DNA reads TGTGCCAGCAGTACCCGACAGGCTGGCAATCAGCCCCAGCATTTT.

This clonotype turned up a few times. This chain uses TRBV20-1 with TRBJ1-5; 10 bases line up with TRBD1. The V and J ends lost 0 bases and 7 bases, in that order; junction bases with no gene match: 3. CDR1 and CDR2 from the germline V gene are DFQATT and SNEGSKA (reference sequence). This CDR3 contains 14 residues. The CDR3 DNA follows: TGCAGTGCTAGAGATTTGACAGGGGGCCAGCCCCAGCATTTT. Translating gives CSARDLTGGQPQHF.

This chain uses TRBV6-1 with TRBJ1-4; tentative D call: TRBD1 (6 bases). Germline-derived CDR1 and CDR2 are MNHNS and SASEGT. The CDR3 has 16 residues. V was cut by 7 bases and J by 0 bases, with 15 bases left in between. CDR3 sequence (DNA): TGTGCCAGCACCCTAGGACAGCAAACAACTAATGAAAAACTGTTTTTT. It specifies CASTLGQQTTNEKLFF.

The chain employs TRBV9 and TRBJ2-2; D is possibly TRBD1 or TRBD2 (5 bases each). Germline V lookup: CDR1 SGDLS, CDR2 YYNGEE. This CDR3 has 15 residues. V was cut by 0 bases and J by 5 bases, with 11 bases left in between. The CDR3: CASSVGGDPTGELFF. CDR3 DNA sequence: TGTGCCAGCAGCGTAGGTGGGGACCCGACCGGGGAGCTGTTTTTT.

This clonotype was recorded a few times. The chain is built from TRBV7-2 and TRBJ1-6; D perhaps matches TRBD1 (6 bases). Germline V gene lookup returns CDR1 SGHTA and CDR2 FQGNSA. The CDR3 is 16 amino acids. The germline V and J ends were trimmed by 1 base and 5 bases, with 12 bases remaining between them. CDR3 protein: CASSLVGGGNNSPLHF. CDR3 nucleotides: TGTGCCAGCAGCTTAGTCGGAGGGGGGAATAATTCACCCCTCCACTTT.

The V gene is TRBV4-1, the J gene TRBJ2-3; a possible D gene is TRBD2 (7 bases). Germline CDR1 and CDR2: MGHRA and YSYEKL. The CDR3 is 17 amino acids. V was shortened by 4 bases and J by 6 bases, with 23 bases between the two germline ends. The CDR3 nucleotides are TGCGCCAGCAGCCCGAACCTCTTGGGGGGGGGCTTGGATACGCAGTATTTT. Translation: CASSPNLLGGGLDTQYF.

The CDR3 protein is CASSFRGHGYTF. The CDR3 region has the DNA TGTGCCAGCAGCTTTCGGGGCCATGGCTACACCTTC. The chain employs TRBV5-4 and TRBJ1-2; maybe TRBD1 (5 bases). The CDR3 consists of 12 residues. Between the trimmed V and J ends, which lost 2 bases and 6 bases, there was a span of 8 bases. Germline values: CDR1 SGHNT, CDR2 YYREEE (reference sequence).

J is TRBJ2-7 and V is TRBV14, with D perhaps TRBD2 (5 bases). Germline CDR1 SGHDN, CDR2 FVKESK. The germline V and J ends were trimmed by 3 bases and 6 bases, with 12 bases remaining between them. This CDR3 comprises 13 residues. CDR3 nucleotides: TGTGCCAGCAGCCAGTTTCTAGCCGGCGAGCAGTACTTC. Translating it yields CASSQFLAGEQYF.

In this sample, this clonotype turned up a few times. This chain links TRBV10-3 with TRBJ2-5; D is ambiguous. CDR3 length: 14 amino acids. The V gene lost 4 bases and the J gene lost 5 bases, with 14 bases spanning the gap. CDR1 is ENHRY and CDR2 is SYGVKD in the germline V gene. CDR3 loop: CAISGSQSLETQYF. CDR3 coding DNA: TGTGCCATCAGTGGAAGCCAGAGCCTGGAGACCCAGTACTTC.

The V call is TRBV5-1, the J call TRBJ2-7, with 7 bases fitting TRBD2. The V gene end was trimmed by 4 bases and the J gene end by 0 bases; junction bases not matched to a gene: 13. The CDR3 is made up of 17 amino acids. Germline V gene sequence: CDR1 SGHRS, CDR2 YFSETQ. The CDR3 loop is CASSQPMGLADSYEQYF. The CDR3 DNA reads TGCGCCAGCAGCCAACCCATGGGGCTAGCGGACTCCTACGAGCAGTACTTC.

The chain combines TRBV9 with TRBJ1-2, with a possible D match to TRBD1 (6 bases). Between the trimmed V and J ends, which lost 3 bases and 3 bases, there was a span of 15 bases. The CDR3 covers 15 residues. Germline V gives CDR1 SGDLS, CDR2 YYNGEE. CDR3 in amino acids: CASSEGGATHYGYTF. CDR3 DNA: TGTGCCAGCAGCGAGGGGGGTGCGACCCACTATGGCTACACCTTC.

This rearrangement joins TRBV11-1 to TRBJ2-5; 7 bases line up with TRBD2. V dropped 4 bases and J dropped 0; count of bases not matched to a gene: 14. The CDR3 spans 18 residues. Germline V lookup: CDR1 SGHAT, CDR2 FQDESV (reference sequence). CDR3: CASSSGSRLAEDQETQYF. CDR3 nucleotides: TGTGCCAGCAGCTCAGGTTCGCGGCTAGCGGAAGACCAAGAGACCCAGTACTTC.

This clonotype appeared a few times. J is TRBJ2-5 and V is TRBV7-6, with 8 bases that match TRBD1. There are 15 residues in the CDR3. Germline V gene data show CDR1 as SGHVS and CDR2 as FNYEAQ. J lost 5 bases, V lost 7 bases, and 12 bases had no gene match. The CDR3 nucleotides read TGTGCCAGCAAGCCCGGGACAGGCTTTTTGGAGACCCAGTACTTC. Its translation: CASKPGTGFLETQYF.